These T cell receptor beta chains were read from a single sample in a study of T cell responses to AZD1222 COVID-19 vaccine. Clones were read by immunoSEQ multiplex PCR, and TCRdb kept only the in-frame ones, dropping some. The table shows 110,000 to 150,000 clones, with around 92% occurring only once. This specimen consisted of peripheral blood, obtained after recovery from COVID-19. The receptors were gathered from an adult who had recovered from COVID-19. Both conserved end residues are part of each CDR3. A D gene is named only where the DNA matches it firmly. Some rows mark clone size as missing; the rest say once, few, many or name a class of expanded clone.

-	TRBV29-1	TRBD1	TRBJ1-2	CSVVGTGVGYGYTF	TGCAGCGTTGTGGGGACAGGGGTGGGCTATGGCTACACCTTC
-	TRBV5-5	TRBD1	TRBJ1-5	CASSSDREDQPQHF	TGTGCCAGCAGCTCCGACAGGGAGGATCAGCCCCAGCATTTT
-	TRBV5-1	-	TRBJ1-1	CASSLTGFHTEAFF	TGCGCCAGCAGCTTGACAGGGTTCCACACTGAAGCTTTCTTT
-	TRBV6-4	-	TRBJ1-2	CASSESGTYGYTF	TGTGCCAGCAGTGAATCAGGGACCTATGGCTACACCTTC
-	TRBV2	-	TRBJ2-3	CASSLRQSWLDTQYF	TGTGCCAGCAGTTTGCGACAGTCCTGGCTGGATACGCAGTATTTT
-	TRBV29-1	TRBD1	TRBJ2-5	CSVENWDRAQETQYF	TGCAGCGTTGAAAACTGGGACAGGGCCCAAGAGACCCAGTACTTC
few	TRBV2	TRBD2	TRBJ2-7	CASSGNLAGGPYEQYF	TGTGCCAGCAGTGGAAACCTAGCGGGAGGCCCCTACGAGCAGTACTTC
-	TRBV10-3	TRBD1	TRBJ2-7	CAISAAGQGSYEQYF	TGTGCCATCAGCGCAGCCGGACAGGGATCCTACGAGCAGTACTTC
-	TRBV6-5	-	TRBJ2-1	CASSYGFRSSYNEQFF	TGTGCCAGCAGTTACGGGTTCAGGAGCTCCTACAATGAGCAGTTCTTC
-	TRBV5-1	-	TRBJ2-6	CASTPSAGANVLTF	TGCGCCAGCACCCCCTCCGCTGGGGCCAACGTCCTGACTTTC
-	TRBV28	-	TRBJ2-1	CASSFGPSVEQFF	TGTGCCAGCAGTTTCGGGCCCTCGGTTGAGCAGTTCTTC
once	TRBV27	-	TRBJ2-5	CASSPSPGGPATQYF	TGTGCCAGCAGTCCCTCCCCTGGGGGTCCGGCGACCCAGTACTTC
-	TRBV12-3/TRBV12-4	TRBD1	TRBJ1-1	CASSTTGEHEAFF	TGTGCCAGCAGCACGACAGGGGAACATGAAGCTTTCTTT
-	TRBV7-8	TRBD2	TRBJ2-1	CASSSWTSGTYNEQFF	TGTGCCAGCAGCTCCTGGACTAGCGGAACCTACAATGAGCAGTTCTTC
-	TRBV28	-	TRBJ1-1	CASSSGPNTEAFF	TGTGCCAGCAGTTCGGGCCCGAACACTGAAGCTTTCTTT
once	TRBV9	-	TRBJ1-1	CASSVTPGVEAEAFF	TGTGCCAGCAGCGTAACCCCGGGCGTGGAGGCTGAAGCTTTCTTT
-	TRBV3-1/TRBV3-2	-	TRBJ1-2	CASSQDSLGDGYTF	TGTGCCAGCAGCCAAGATAGTCTGGGGGATGGCTACACCTTC
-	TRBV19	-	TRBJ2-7	CASSISGFGSYEQYF	TGTGCCAGTAGTATATCCGGGTTCGGCTCCTACGAGCAGTACTTC
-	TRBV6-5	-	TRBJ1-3	CASREGGRGNTIYF	TGTGCCAGCAGGGAGGGGGGAAGAGGAAACACCATATATTTT
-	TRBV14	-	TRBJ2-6	CASSQRQPLSGANVLTF	TGTGCCAGCAGCCAGAGACAGCCCCTCTCTGGGGCCAACGTCCTGACTTTC
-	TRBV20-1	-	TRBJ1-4	CSGGSNEKLFF	TGCAGTGGGGGATCTAATGAAAAACTGTTTTTT
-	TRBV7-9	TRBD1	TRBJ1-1	CASSFDRAPDTEAFF	TGTGCCAGCAGCTTCGACAGGGCTCCGGACACTGAAGCTTTCTTT
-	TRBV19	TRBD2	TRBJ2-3	CASSTRLAGSTDTQYF	TGTGCCAGTAGTACCCGACTAGCGGGAAGTACAGATACGCAGTATTTT
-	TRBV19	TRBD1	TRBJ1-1	CASNPRGPSFTEAFF	TGTGCCAGTAATCCCAGGGGGCCGTCGTTCACTGAAGCTTTCTTT
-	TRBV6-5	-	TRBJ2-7	CASRPNKLATYEQYF	TGTGCCAGCAGGCCGAATAAGCTGGCGACCTACGAGCAGTACTTC
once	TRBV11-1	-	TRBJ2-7	CASSPIWVGPLREQYF	TGTGCCAGCAGCCCGATTTGGGTGGGGCCGCTTCGCGAGCAGTACTTC
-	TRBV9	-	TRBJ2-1	CASSVSPRTGHEQFF	TGTGCCAGCAGCGTATCCCCTCGGACCGGGCATGAGCAGTTCTTC
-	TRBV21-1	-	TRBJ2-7	CASSKVGGHEQYF	TGTGCCAGCAGCAAAGTGGGCGGCCACGAGCAGTACTTC
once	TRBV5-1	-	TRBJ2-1	CASSLTRLNEQFF	TGCGCCAGCAGCTTGACTAGATTAAATGAGCAGTTCTTC
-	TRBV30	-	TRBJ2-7	CAWSVSVSYEQYF	TGTGCCTGGAGTGTTAGCGTATCCTACGAGCAGTACTTC
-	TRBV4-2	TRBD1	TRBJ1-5	CASSQDRQGPGYSNQPQHF	TGTGCCAGCAGCCAAGATCGACAGGGGCCAGGTTATAGCAATCAGCCCCAGCATTTT
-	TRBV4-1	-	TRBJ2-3	CASSQVGAGTQYF	TGCGCCAGCAGCCAAGTGGGGGCGGGAACGCAGTATTTT
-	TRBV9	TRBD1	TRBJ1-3	CASSVTTQGAAGNTIYF	TGTGCCAGCAGCGTCACAACCCAGGGGGCGGCTGGAAACACCATATATTTT
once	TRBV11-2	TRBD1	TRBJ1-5	CASSSGTGPNQPQHF	TGTGCCAGCAGCTCCGGGACAGGACCTAATCAGCCCCAGCATTTT